Following are 9 T cell receptor beta chains from one sample sequenced in a study of cytomegalovirus exposure and HLA in healthy donors. PCR employed 60 Vbeta and 13 Jbeta primers. Assay: immunoSEQ multiplex PCR; the TCRdb copy retains only in-frame clones and omits some. The sample includes 250,000 or so clones, roughly four fifths of them seen just once. The sequencing sample was made of PBMCs. These receptors were obtained from a woman in her fifties or sixties in good health and CMV-seropositive.

V and J are TRBV19 and TRBJ2-1; 13 nucleotides line up with TRBD2. The CDR3 loop spans 18 amino acids. The trim removed 1 base at V and 5 bases at J, leaving 8 bases unmatched. Germline values: CDR1 LNHDA, CDR2 SQIVND (reference sequence). The CDR3 coding sequence is TGTGCCAGTAGTATAGGTCTACTCACTAGCGGGAGGGACAATGAGCAGTTCTTC. Amino acid sequence: CASSIGLLTSGRDNEQFF.

V is TRBV4-1 and J is TRBJ2-5; 14 bases align to TRBD2. This CDR3 has 16 residues. With 3 bases clipped from V and 5 bases from J, the junction kept 5 bases outside the gene matches. Looked up from germline, CDR1 is MGHRA and CDR2 is YSYEKL. The CDR3 nucleotides read TGCGCCAGCAGCCAGACTAGCGGGAGGGCCGGGGAGACCCAGTACTTC. Its translation is CASSQTSGRAGETQYF.

CDR3 DNA sequence: TGCGCCAGCAGCCTCCGCTACGAGCAGTACTTC. It yields the protein CASSLRYEQYF. The gene calls are TRBV10-2 and TRBJ2-7; D is unclear. The CDR3 length is 11 residues. From germline, CDR1 is WSHSY and CDR2 SAAADI. With 6 bases removed from V and 3 bases from J, the gap between germline ends came to 6 bases.

This rearrangement joins TRBV27 to TRBJ2-6, with a possible D match to TRBD2 (5 bases). Trimming stripped 8 bases from V and 0 bases from J, with 14 bases between. This CDR3 has 16 amino acids. In germline, CDR1 is MNHEY, CDR2 SMNVEV (reference sequence). The CDR3 region has the DNA TGTGCCAGCCTCCTGGACTCTTTCTCTGGGGCCAACGTCCTGACTTTC. Protein sequence: CASLLDSFSGANVLTF.

V is TRBV27 and J is TRBJ1-1, with 7 bases identical to TRBD1. Germline CDR1 MNHEY, CDR2 SMNVEV (reference sequence). V lost 3 bases and J lost 0; bases outside the gene matches: 4. This CDR3 contains 15 residues. CDR3 loop: CASSLGTALNTEAFF. CDR3 DNA sequence: TGTGCCAGCAGTTTGGGGACAGCGTTGAACACTGAAGCTTTCTTT.

The chain is built from TRBV5-5 and TRBJ1-4; 8 bases fit TRBD1. The V gene's germline CDR1 is SGHKS and CDR2 YYEKEE (reference sequence). Trimming cost V 3 bases and J 8 bases; bases outside gene matches: 6. CDR3 length equals 14 residues. CDR3 sequence: CASSWQGAGEKLFF. Here the CDR3 DNA reads TGTGCCAGCAGCTGGCAGGGGGCGGGAGAAAAACTGTTTTTT.

The rearrangement joins TRBV6-5 to TRBJ2-1; 9 bases line up with TRBD2. Trimming removed 6 bases from V and 8 bases from J; junction bases left unmatched: 11. CDR3 length: 15 amino acids. Looked up from germline, CDR1 is MNHEY and CDR2 is SVGAGI. CDR3 nucleotides: TGTGCCAGCAGCCCCCAGGTAGCGGGAGCACATGAGCAGTTCTTC. It is translated as CASSPQVAGAHEQFF.

This clone was recorded only once. The rearrangement joins TRBV18 to TRBJ2-1, with 10 bases lining up with TRBD2. CDR3 length equals 15 residues. Germline V lookup: CDR1 KGHSH, CDR2 LQKENI. Germline trimming cut 0 bases from V and 7 bases from J; bases unmatched to any gene: 3. The CDR3 DNA sequence: TGTGCCAGCTCACCACCCCAGCGGGAGGGGAATGAGCAGTTCTTC. Amino acid sequence: CASSPPQREGNEQFF.

V is TRBV4-1 and J is TRBJ2-4, with D possibly being TRBD2 (6 bases). CDR1 MGHRA and CDR2 YSYEKL come from the germline V gene. CDR3 length equals 15 residues. V shed 1 base and J shed 0 bases, with 7 bases lying between them. In nucleotides, the CDR3 is TGCGCCAGCAGCCAAGTGGGACTAGCCAAAAACATTCAGTACTTC. This codes for CASSQVGLAKNIQYF.